The 19 T cell receptor beta chains presented below share a single source sample, sequenced in a study of low-dose radiotherapy and immunotherapy resistance in tumors. Primers targeting TRAV and TRBV primed first-strand cDNA, covering alpha and beta chains. PCR amplification of the TCRs was performed with Phusion for about 20 PCR cycles, and it relied on a constant-region primer together with a V-primer adapter. Each CDR3 protein gets one entry after TCRdb re-called the reads with MiXCR. The table lists fewer than 8,000 distinct CDR3 sequences, around 71% of them singletons. The receptors were sampled from a human donor with advanced metastatic prostate, ovarian, gallbladder or colorectal cancer (not recorded which). This table probably holds off-target reads from a library built for another chain.

The chain recombines TRBV29-1 with TRBJ2-1; 12 positions match TRBD2. Germline assignment: CDR1 SQVTM and CDR2 ANQGSEA. The CDR3 spans 14 residues. The V and J ends lost 4 bases and 4 bases, in that order; junction bases with no gene match: 2. The CDR3 here is CSVVGLAGYNEQFF. The DNA of the CDR3 is TGCAGCGTTGTAGGACTAGCGGGGTACAATGAGCAGTTCTTC.

By share, this clonotype ranks as large. The CDR3 region has the DNA TGTGCCAGCAGCATCGGGACTAGCCCAGGGAGTGAGCAGTTCTTC. Its translation is CASSIGTSPGSEQFF. This sequence joins TRBV5-6 and TRBJ2-1, with 9 bases matching TRBD2. This CDR3 is built from 15 residues. The J segment lost 9 bases and the V segment lost 4 bases, leaving 11 bases of the junction unmatched. Germline V lookup: CDR1 SGHDT, CDR2 YYEEEE.

The chain employs TRBV29-1 and TRBJ2-1, with 7 bases aligning to TRBD2. The CDR3 is 13 amino acids. Germline loops: CDR1 SQVTM, CDR2 ANQGSEA. Unmatched junction bases numbered 8, after V lost 7 bases and J lost 5 bases. CDR3 amino acids: CSATPSGHNEQFF. DNA for the CDR3: TGCAGCGCCACTCCTAGCGGACACAATGAGCAGTTCTTC.

The chain carries TRBV2 and TRBJ2-7; 7 bases are shared with TRBD1. Germline V lookup: CDR1 SNHLY, CDR2 FYNNEI. The CDR3 loop spans 13 amino acids. V was clipped by 5 bases and J by 6 bases; unmatched bases: 7. The CDR3 nucleotides read TGTGCCAGCAGTCTAGGAGCAGGGGGCGAGCAGTACTTC. Its protein product is CASSLGAGGEQYF.

The rearrangement links TRBV6-8 to TRBJ2-7; TRBD2 might be the D (6 bases). Germline CDR1 reads MNHGY; CDR2 reads SAAAGT. V shed 7 bases and J shed 3 bases, with 16 bases lying between them. The CDR3 loop spans 14 amino acids. CDR3 nucleotide sequence: TGTGCCAGCACTCCCCTTGGGCGGGGCTACGAGCAGTACTTC. Translation: CASTPLGRGYEQYF.

This sequence joins TRBV20-1 and TRBJ2-1; TRBD1 or TRBD2 may be the D gene (5 bases each). Trimming shortened V by 0 bases and J by 5 bases, and 17 bases separated the two germline ends. Per the germline V gene, CDR1 is DFQATT and CDR2 is SNEGSKA (reference sequence). CDR3 length equals 16 residues. CDR3 residues: CSARDGGPRGHNEQFF. In nucleotides, the CDR3 is TGCAGTGCTAGAGATGGTGGGCCCCGGGGCCACAATGAGCAGTTCTTC.

This clonotype has a handful of counts. The CDR3 is CASSQEVRKGSEAFF. The CDR3 nucleotides read TGTGCCAGCAGCCAAGAGGTACGAAAGGGGTCTGAAGCTTTCTTT. The chain recombines TRBV3-1 with TRBJ1-1; D is perhaps TRBD1 (5 bases). V was shortened by 0 bases and J by 6 bases, with 14 bases between the two germline ends. The CDR3 covers 15 residues. Germline assignment: CDR1 LGHDT and CDR2 YNNKEL (reference sequence).

In this sample, this clonotype turned up once. The V gene is TRBV10-3, the J gene TRBJ1-3; D might be TRBD1 (5 bases). V lost 2 bases and J lost 2, with 13 bases in between. This CDR3 has 16 residues. In germline, CDR1 is ENHRY, CDR2 SYGVKD. The CDR3 bases are TGTGCCATCAGTGAGCCGAATCTCAGGGCTGGAAACACCATATATTTT. Translation gives CAISEPNLRAGNTIYF.

The DNA of the CDR3 is TGTGCCAGCAGTTTAAAACCAAGCTCCTACAATGAGCAGTTCTTC. It is translated as CASSLKPSSYNEQFF. The rearrangement joins TRBV28 to TRBJ2-1; D ambiguous. CDR1 is MDHEN and CDR2 is SYDVKM in the germline V gene. With 2 bases removed from V and 0 bases from J, the gap between germline ends came to 8 bases. The CDR3 is 15 amino acids. Filled out from reference TRBV28 and TRBJ2-1, the complete variable domain reads DVKVTQSSRYLVKRTGEKVFLECVQDMDHENMFWYRQDPGLGLRLIYFSYDVKMKEKGDIPEGYSVSREKKERFSLILESASTNQTSMYLCASSLKPSSYNEQFFGPGTRLTVL.

This chain joins TRBV5-1 and TRBJ1-2, with 8 nucleotides matching TRBD1. V lost 4 bases to trimming and J lost 0 bases; unmatched junction nucleotides: 8. Per the germline V gene, CDR1 is SGHRS and CDR2 is YFSETQ. The CDR3 extends over 16 amino acids. The CDR3 nucleotides are TGCGCCAGCAGCCTTGGACAGGGCTCTACTAACTATGGCTACACCTTC. This codes for CASSLGQGSTNYGYTF.

The chain is built from TRBV4-3 and TRBJ2-7; D perhaps matches TRBD1 (6 bases). V lost 3 bases and J 9 bases, leaving 15 bases between the germline ends. Per the germline V gene, CDR1 is LGHNA and CDR2 is YSLEER. The CDR3 contains 13 residues. CDR3 bases: TGCGCCAGCAGCCAGGGACAAAGGGGTTCGCAGTACTTC. The encoded protein is CASSQGQRGSQYF.

The DNA of the CDR3 is TGTGCCAGCAGTGAGACGGGGACAGTCTCTAATTCACCCCTCCACTTT. Amino acids: CASSETGTVSNSPLHF. This chain links TRBV6-4 with TRBJ1-6; TRBD1 agrees at 7 bases. In germline, CDR1 is MRHNA, CDR2 SNTAGT. V shed 3 bases and J 6 bases; nucleotides not matched to a gene: 8. The CDR3 contains 16 residues.

This clonotype was seen only once. The V and J genes are TRBV6-1 and TRBJ2-7; no firm D call. V lost 3 bases, J lost 4 bases, and 10 bases lay in between. Germline assignment: CDR1 MNHNS and CDR2 SASEGT. The CDR3 length is 13 residues. CDR3 DNA: TGTGCCAGCAGTGAGTTCGCGCAGTACGAGCAGTACTTC. This translates into CASSEFAQYEQYF.

The chain joins TRBV11-2 to TRBJ2-2; tentative D call: TRBD2 (5 bases). The CDR3 is 15 residues long. The V and J ends lost 5 bases and 4 bases respectively, with 14 bases between them. CDR1 SGHAT and CDR2 FQNNGV come from the germline V gene. CDR3 sequence: CASSPLRAGTGELFF. Here the CDR3 DNA reads TGTGCCAGCAGCCCCCTGCGCGCGGGCACCGGGGAGCTGTTTTTT.

The chain is built from TRBV11-2 and TRBJ2-3, with D possibly being TRBD2 (5 bases). CDR1 and CDR2 from the germline V gene are SGHAT and FQNNGV. V gave up 0 bases and J gave up 0 bases, with 10 bases separating them. The CDR3 consists of 16 residues. For the CDR3, the DNA is TGTGCCAGCAGCTTAGATCGAGCGGTTAGCACAGATACGCAGTATTTT. Translation: CASSLDRAVSTDTQYF.

This chain joins TRBV5-6 and TRBJ1-5, with 7 bases fitting TRBD1. The CDR3 has 15 amino acids. Germline loops: CDR1 SGHDT, CDR2 YYEEEE. J was trimmed by 0 bases and V by 4 bases; bases with no gene match: 4. CDR3 sequence reads: CASSKGQNSNQPQHF. The CDR3 nucleotides read TGTGCCAGCAGCAAGGGACAGAATAGCAATCAGCCCCAGCATTTT.

The CDR3 sequence is CSARAGAGGGTEAFF. The CDR3 DNA follows: TGCAGTGCTAGAGCCGGGGCAGGGGGCGGGACTGAAGCTTTCTTT. This rearrangement joins TRBV20-1 to TRBJ1-1, with 8 bases that match TRBD1. CDR1 and CDR2 (germline): DFQATT, SNEGSKA (reference sequence). Losses at the gene ends were 1 base for V and 5 bases for J; bases not matched to a gene: 9. The CDR3 totals 15 residues.

This clonotype was recorded a few times. This chain links TRBV28 with TRBJ2-7, with D hard to call. The CDR3 length is 15 residues. Looked up from germline, CDR1 is MDHEN and CDR2 is SYDVKM. The V end was cut by 6 bases, the J end by 3 bases, with 18 bases between. CDR3 in amino acids: CASRGGFKGVYEQYF. DNA for the CDR3: TGTGCCAGCAGGGGCGGCTTCAAGGGCGTCTACGAGCAGTACTTC.

The J gene is TRBJ2-2, the V gene TRBV14; tentatively, D is TRBD1 (6 bases). V was pared by 0 bases and J by 4 bases, with 21 bases between. The CDR3 runs 19 residues. Germline CDR1 is SGHDN and CDR2 is FVKESK. The CDR3 spells CASSQDRGGPDGFTGELFF. The DNA of the CDR3 is TGTGCCAGCAGCCAAGATCGAGGGGGACCGGACGGCTTCACCGGGGAGCTGTTTTTT.